This T cell receptor beta chain was recovered during a study of blood T cell repertoires in COVID-19. Study-level background: Material from acute and convalescent COVID-19 was sourced from the United States, Italy and Spain. Nucleic acid was either cDNA or gDNA, and it came from T cells, B-cell-depleted T cells, or PBMCs.

Per the study methods: It was from reference gene primer amplification that nucleated cell counts were estimated. Using immunoSEQ multiplex PCR, the repertoire was profiled, and TCRdb retains in-frame clones only, with some absent. D and trimming were read from the DNA, whereas the V and J calls and clone size are those reported in that table. This sample yields approximately 220,000 clones, of which 65% to 85% are seen a single time; 6% to 7.5% belongs to the top ten. Cohorts were assigned according to the clinical history that participants reported. Input material: PBMCs or T cells enriched from blood (not recorded which). The TCR was taken from a woman in her thirties or forties with acute COVID-19.

The CDR3 DNA follows: TGCAGCGTTGATGCCAGGCGAAACACTGAAGCTTTCTTT. It codes for CSVDARRNTEAFF. The chain carries TRBV29-1 and TRBJ1-1; D gene uncertain. Trimming removed 3 bases from V and 2 bases from J, with 10 bases in between. CDR1 SQVTM and CDR2 ANQGSEA come from the germline V gene. This CDR3 has 13 residues. The complete variable domain, with remaining parts taken from reference TRBV29-1 and TRBJ1-1, reads SAVISQKPSRDICQRGTSLTIQCQVDSQVTMMFWYRQQPGQSLTLIATANQGSEATYESGFVIDKFPISRPNLTFSTLTVSNMSPEDSSIYLCSVDARRNTEAFFGQGTRLTVV.